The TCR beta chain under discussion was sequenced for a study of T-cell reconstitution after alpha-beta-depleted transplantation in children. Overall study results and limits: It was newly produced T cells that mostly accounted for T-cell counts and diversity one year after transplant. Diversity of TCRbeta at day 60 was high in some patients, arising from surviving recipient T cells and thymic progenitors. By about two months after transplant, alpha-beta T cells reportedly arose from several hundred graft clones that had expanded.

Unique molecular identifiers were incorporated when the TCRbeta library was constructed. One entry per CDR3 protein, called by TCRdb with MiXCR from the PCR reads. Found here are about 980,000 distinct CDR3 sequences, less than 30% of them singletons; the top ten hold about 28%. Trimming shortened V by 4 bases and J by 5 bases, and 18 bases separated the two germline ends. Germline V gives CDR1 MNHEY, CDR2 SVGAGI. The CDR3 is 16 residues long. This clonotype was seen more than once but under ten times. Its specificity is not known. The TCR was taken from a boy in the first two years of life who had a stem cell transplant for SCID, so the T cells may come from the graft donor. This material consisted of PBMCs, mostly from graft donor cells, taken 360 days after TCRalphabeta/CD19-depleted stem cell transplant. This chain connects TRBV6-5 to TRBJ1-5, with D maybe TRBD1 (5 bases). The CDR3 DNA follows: TGTGCCAGCAGTTCCCCCCGGACCCCGGGGGATCAGCCCCAGCATTTT. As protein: CASSSPRTPGDQPQHF.